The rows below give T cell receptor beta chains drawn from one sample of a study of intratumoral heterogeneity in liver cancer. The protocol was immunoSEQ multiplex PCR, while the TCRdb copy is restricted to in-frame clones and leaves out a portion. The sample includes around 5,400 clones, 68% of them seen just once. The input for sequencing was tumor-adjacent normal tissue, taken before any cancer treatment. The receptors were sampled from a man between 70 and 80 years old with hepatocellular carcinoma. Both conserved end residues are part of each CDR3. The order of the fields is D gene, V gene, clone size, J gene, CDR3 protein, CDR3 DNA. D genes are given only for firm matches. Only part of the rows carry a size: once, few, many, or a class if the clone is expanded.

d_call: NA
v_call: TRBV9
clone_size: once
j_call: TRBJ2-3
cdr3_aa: CASSQPNTDTQYF
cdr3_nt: TGTGCCAGCAGCCAACCGAACACAGATACGCAGTATTTT

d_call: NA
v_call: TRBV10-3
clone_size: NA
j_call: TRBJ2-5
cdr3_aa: CAISVQGTETQYF
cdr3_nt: TGTGCCATCAGTGTGCAGGGGACGGAGACCCAGTACTTC

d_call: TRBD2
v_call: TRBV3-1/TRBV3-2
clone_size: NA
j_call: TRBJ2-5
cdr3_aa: CASSQRGGGASETQYF
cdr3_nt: TGTGCCAGCAGCCAACGGGGCGGGGGGGCGTCCGAGACCCAGTACTTC

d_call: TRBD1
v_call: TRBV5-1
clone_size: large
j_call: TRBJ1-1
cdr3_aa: CASSQRGTGFYTEAFF
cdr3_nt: TGCGCCAGCAGCCAGAGGGGGACAGGGTTTTACACTGAAGCTTTCTTT

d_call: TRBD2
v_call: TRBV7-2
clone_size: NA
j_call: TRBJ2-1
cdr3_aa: CASSSRVSGGVQFF
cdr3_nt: TGTGCCAGCAGCTCCCGAGTTAGCGGGGGGGTGCAGTTCTTC

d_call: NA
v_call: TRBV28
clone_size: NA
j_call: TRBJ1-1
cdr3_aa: CASSLQVLNTEAFF
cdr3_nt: TGTGCCAGCAGTTTACAGGTTTTAAACACTGAAGCTTTCTTT

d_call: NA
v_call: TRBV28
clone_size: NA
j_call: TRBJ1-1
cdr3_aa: CASSFFGTPKAFF
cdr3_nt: TGTGCCAGCAGTTTTTTCGGGACACCGAAGGCTTTCTTT

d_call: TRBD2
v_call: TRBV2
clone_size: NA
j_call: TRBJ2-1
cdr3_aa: CASPGGAGGMDEQFF
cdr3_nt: TGTGCCAGCCCCGGGGGCGCGGGGGGGATGGATGAGCAGTTCTTC

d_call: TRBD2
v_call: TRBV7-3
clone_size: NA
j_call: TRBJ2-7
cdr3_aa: CASSSPTSGLAGGFPPYEQYF
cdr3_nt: TGTGCCAGCAGCTCACCCACCTCGGGACTAGCGGGGGGTTTTCCCCCCTACGAGCAGTACTTC

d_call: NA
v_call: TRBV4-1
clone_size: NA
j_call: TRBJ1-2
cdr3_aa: CASSLVFPNYGYTF
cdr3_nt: TGCGCCAGCAGCCTAGTATTTCCCAACTATGGCTACACCTTC

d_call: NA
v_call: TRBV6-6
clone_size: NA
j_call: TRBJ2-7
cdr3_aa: CASSLEFSYEQYF
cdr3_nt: TGTGCCAGCAGCCTGGAGTTCTCCTACGAGCAGTACTTC

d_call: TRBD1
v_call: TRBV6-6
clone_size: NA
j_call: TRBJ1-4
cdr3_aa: CASSRTGGSTPTTNEKLFF
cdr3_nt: TGTGCCAGCAGTCGCACAGGGGGATCGACCCCCACAACTAATGAAAAACTGTTTTTT

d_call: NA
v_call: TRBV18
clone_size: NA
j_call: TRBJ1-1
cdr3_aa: CASSPRFGGWGKNTEAFF
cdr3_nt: TGTGCCAGCTCACCAAGATTTGGGGGATGGGGCAAGAACACTGAAGCTTTCTTT

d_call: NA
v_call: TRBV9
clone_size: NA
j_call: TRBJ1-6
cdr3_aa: CASSEASSSPLHF
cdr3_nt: TGTGCCAGCAGCGAGGCCTCGAGTTCACCCCTCCACTTT

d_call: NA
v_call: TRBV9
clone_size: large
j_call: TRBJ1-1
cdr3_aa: CASSPKDSGIMNTEAFF
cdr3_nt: TGTGCCAGCAGCCCGAAGGACTCGGGAATCATGAACACTGAAGCTTTCTTT

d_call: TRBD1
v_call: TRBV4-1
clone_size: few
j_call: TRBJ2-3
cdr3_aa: CASSQGGQGSTDTQYF
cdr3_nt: TGCGCCAGCAGCCAAGGAGGACAGGGTAGCACAGATACGCAGTATTTT

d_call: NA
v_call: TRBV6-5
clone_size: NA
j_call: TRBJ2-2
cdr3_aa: CASSSRGPGELFF
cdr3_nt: TGTGCCAGCTCAAGTAGGGGTCCCGGGGAGCTGTTTTTT

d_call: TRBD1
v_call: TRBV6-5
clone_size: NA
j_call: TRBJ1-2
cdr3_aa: CASSRQGKALYGYTF
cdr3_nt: TGTGCCAGCAGTCGACAGGGGAAGGCCCTTTATGGCTACACCTTC

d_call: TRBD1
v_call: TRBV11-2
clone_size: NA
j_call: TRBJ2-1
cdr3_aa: CASSPSPWDRTSNEQFF
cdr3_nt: TGTGCCAGCAGCCCATCGCCATGGGACAGGACAAGCAATGAGCAGTTCTTC

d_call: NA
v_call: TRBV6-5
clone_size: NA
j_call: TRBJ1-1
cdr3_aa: CATSSRGRTEAFF
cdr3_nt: TGTGCCACTAGCTCTAGGGGGAGAACTGAAGCTTTCTTT

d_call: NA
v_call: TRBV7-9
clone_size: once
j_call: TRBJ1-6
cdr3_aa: CASSPSDSPLHF
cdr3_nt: TGTGCCAGCAGCCCCAGCGATTCACCCCTCCACTTT

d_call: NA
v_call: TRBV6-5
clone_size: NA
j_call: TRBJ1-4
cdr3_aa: CASSYSEQGSEKLFF
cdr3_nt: TGTGCCAGCAGTTACTCGGAACAGGGCTCAGAAAAACTGTTTTTT

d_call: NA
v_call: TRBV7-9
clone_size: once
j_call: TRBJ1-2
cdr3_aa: CASSPTGFGYTF
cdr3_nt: TGTGCCAGCAGCCCCACAGGGTTTGGCTACACCTTC

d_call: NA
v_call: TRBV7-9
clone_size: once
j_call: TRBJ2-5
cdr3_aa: CASSFSPRTTQETQYF
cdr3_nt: TGTGCCAGCAGCTTTTCCCCACGAACCACCCAAGAGACCCAGTACTTC

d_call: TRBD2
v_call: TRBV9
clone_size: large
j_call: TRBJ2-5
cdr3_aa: CASSPEAGPPQETQYF
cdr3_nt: TGTGCCAGCAGCCCCGAAGCGGGGCCACCCCAAGAGACCCAGTACTTC

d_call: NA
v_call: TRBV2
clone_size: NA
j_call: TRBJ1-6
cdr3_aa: CASSGGGSYNSPLHF
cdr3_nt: TGTGCCAGCAGTGGCGGGGGCTCCTATAATTCACCCCTCCACTTT

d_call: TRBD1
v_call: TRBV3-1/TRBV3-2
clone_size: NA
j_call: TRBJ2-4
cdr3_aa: CASSQLRQGGNIQYF
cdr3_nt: TGTGCCAGCAGCCAACTCAGACAGGGTGGAAACATTCAGTACTTC

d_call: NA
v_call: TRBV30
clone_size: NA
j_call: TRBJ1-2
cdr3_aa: CAWRTEVSRYGYTF
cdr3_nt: TGTGCCTGGAGGACGGAGGTATCACGGTATGGCTACACCTTC

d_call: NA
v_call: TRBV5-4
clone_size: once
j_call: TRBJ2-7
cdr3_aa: CASSVDRAYEQYF
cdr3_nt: TGTGCCAGCAGCGTGGACAGAGCCTACGAGCAGTACTTC

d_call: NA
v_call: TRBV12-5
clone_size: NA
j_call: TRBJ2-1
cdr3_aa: CASGMDPNEQFF
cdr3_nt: TGTGCTAGTGGTATGGACCCCAATGAGCAGTTCTTC

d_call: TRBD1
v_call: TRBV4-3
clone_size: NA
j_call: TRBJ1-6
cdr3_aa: CASSQDKGQVEVF
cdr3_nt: TGCGCCAGCAGCCAAGATAAAGGACAGGTCGAGGTGTTT

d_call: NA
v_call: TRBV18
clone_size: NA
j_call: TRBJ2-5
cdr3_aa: CASSLSGAQETQYF
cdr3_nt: TGTGCCAGCTCACTCTCCGGGGCCCAAGAGACCCAGTACTTC

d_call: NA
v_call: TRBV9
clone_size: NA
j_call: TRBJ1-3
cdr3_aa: CASSAARVPSGNTIYF
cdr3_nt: TGTGCCAGCAGCGCTGCCAGGGTACCCTCTGGAAACACCATATATTTT

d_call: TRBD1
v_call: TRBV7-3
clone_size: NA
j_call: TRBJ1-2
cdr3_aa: CASSLGPGRGQDGYTF
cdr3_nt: TGTGCCAGCAGCTTAGGTCCCGGTAGGGGGCAGGATGGCTACACCTTC

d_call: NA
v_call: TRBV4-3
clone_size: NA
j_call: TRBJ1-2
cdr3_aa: CASSQDLGNYGYTF
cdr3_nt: TGCGCCAGCAGCCAAGATTTGGGGAACTATGGCTACACCTTC

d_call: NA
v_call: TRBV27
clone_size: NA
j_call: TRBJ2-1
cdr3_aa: CASTAGAFYNEQFF
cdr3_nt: TGTGCCAGCACCGCGGGGGCGTTCTACAATGAGCAGTTCTTC

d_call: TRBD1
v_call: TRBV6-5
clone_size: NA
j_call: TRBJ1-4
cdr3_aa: CASRLGQGLGEKLFF
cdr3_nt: TGTGCCAGCAGACTGGGACAGGGGTTGGGTGAAAAACTGTTTTTT

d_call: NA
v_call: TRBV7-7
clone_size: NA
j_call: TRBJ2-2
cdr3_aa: CASSLGPQGNTGELFF
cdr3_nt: TGTGCTAGCAGCTTAGGGCCCCAGGGGAACACCGGGGAGCTGTTTTTT

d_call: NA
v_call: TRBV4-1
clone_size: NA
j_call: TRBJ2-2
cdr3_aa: CASSAGTGELFF
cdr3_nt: TGCGCCAGCAGCGCGGGCACCGGGGAGCTGTTTTTT

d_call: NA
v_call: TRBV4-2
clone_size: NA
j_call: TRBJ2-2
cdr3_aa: CASSQDRVDTGELFF
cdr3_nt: TGTGCCAGCAGCCAAGATAGAGTGGATACCGGGGAGCTGTTTTTT

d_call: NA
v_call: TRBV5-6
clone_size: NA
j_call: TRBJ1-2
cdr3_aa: CASSPIREGYGYTF
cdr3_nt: TGTGCCAGCAGTCCCATTAGGGAGGGCTATGGCTACACCTTC

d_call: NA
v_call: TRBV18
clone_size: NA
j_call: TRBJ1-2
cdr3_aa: CASSPRGADGYTF
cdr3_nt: TGTGCCAGCTCACCCCGAGGGGCAGACGGCTACACCTTC

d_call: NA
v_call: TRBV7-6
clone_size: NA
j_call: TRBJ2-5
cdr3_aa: CASSLSQGGSGETQYF
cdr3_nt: TGTGCCAGCAGCTTATCCCAGGGGGGGTCGGGAGAGACCCAGTACTTC

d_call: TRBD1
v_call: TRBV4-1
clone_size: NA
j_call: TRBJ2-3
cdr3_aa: CASSQVTGGRTDTQYF
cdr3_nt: TGCGCCAGCAGCCAAGTGACAGGGGGCCGCACAGATACGCAGTATTTT

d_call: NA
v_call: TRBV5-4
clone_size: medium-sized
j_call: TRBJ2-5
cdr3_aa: CASSFGETQYF
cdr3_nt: TGTGCCAGCAGCTTCGGAGAGACCCAGTACTTC

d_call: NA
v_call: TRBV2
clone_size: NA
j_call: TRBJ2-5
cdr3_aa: CALRVGETQYF
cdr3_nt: TGTGCCTTAAGGGTAGGAGAGACCCAGTACTTC

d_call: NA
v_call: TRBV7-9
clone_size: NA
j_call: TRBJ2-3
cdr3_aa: CASSVGTDTQYF
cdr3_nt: TGTGCCAGTTCCGTCGGCACAGATACGCAGTATTTT

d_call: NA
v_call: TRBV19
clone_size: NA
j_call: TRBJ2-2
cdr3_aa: CASSIGGWNTGELFF
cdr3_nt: TGTGCCAGTAGTATAGGGGGGTGGAACACCGGGGAGCTGTTTTTT

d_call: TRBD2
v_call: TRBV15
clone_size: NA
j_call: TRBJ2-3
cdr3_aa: CATSRTSGGRRDTQYF
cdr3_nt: TGTGCCACCAGCAGGACTAGCGGGGGGCGAAGAGATACGCAGTATTTT